This entry describes one T cell receptor beta chain. These data originate in a study of blood T cell repertoires in COVID-19. Whole-study context: The analysed material was cDNA or gDNA that came from T cells, B-cell-depleted T cells, or PBMCs.

Produced via immunoSEQ multiplex PCR; TCRdb's table is partial and in-frame only. Among hundreds of thousands of clones listed, around 89% were seen once. Recruitment covered about 25 US areas and drew participants whose ages spanned roughly 18 to 100 years. J gave up 8 bases and V 5 bases, and 12 bases lay outside the gene matches. Germline V gene lookup returns CDR1 MDHEN and CDR2 SYDVKM. The CDR3 spans 15 residues. The sequence derives from a man aged 25 to 40 who had recovered from COVID-19. The chain has TRBV28 and TRBJ1-2, with TRBD1 identical over 9 bases. What was sequenced was PBMCs or T cells enriched from blood (not recorded which). The CDR3 coding sequence is TGTGCCAGCAGTCCCCCACTACAGGGGGCTGGAGGCTACACCTTC. Translated: CASSPPLQGAGGYTF.